This TCR beta chain is from a study of cytomegalovirus exposure and HLA in healthy donors. Across the whole study: The same platform as the 666 first-cohort repertoires was used for the 120 validation repertoires, a later analysis reported.

Donors were drawn from the approximately 120-subject validation cohort, separate from the approximately 700-subject first cohort. General study findings and limits: First-cohort TCR clusters tended to co-occur in the roughly 130 validation repertoires, a later analysis found.

The CDR3 contains 16 residues. CDR1 is SGHNT, CDR2 YYREEE, per germline (reference sequence). V lost 4 bases to trimming and J lost 6 bases; unmatched junction nucleotides: 12. Method: immunoSEQ multiplex PCR; TCRdb's copy keeps in-frame clones and lacks some. The table lists 250,000 to 350,000 clones, roughly 90% of them singletons, with 1% to 1.5% in the top ten. About this clone: Antigen unknown.

The chain combines TRBV5-4 with TRBJ2-1, with TRBD2 matching 8 bases. Specimen: PBMCs. This TCR was recovered from a woman aged 30 to 39 in good health and CMV-seropositive. The CDR3: CASSRSGGPAGNEQFF. The CDR3 DNA is TGTGCCAGCAGCCGGAGCGGGGGCCCAGCGGGCAATGAGCAGTTCTTC.